The rows below give T cell receptor beta chains drawn from one sample of a study of spatial heterogeneity in lung cancer. TCRdb recomputed calls from the 5' RACE reads with MiXCR, one row per CDR3 protein. The sample lists about 15,000 distinct CDR3 sequences, over 6.5% occurring once. The material was PBMCs, obtained at surgery. The receptors originated from a female donor with early-stage non-small cell lung cancer. Both conserved end residues are part of each CDR3. The D gene is left open where the match is weak. Rows may omit the clone size; those that give it use once, few, many or a size class.

abundance	v_gene	d_gene	len	j_gene	CDR3nt	CDR3aa
many	TRBV10-3	TRBD1	15	TRBJ2-2	TGTGCCATCAGTGTCCTCAACAGGGGCACCGGGGAGCTGTTTTTT	CAISVLNRGTGELFF
.	TRBV28	.	13	TRBJ2-7	TGTGCCAGCAGCCTACCACCCTCCTACGAGCAGTACTTC	CASSLPPSYEQYF
many	TRBV12-3/TRBV12-4	TRBD2	13	TRBJ2-7	TGTGCCAGCAGTCCGGGGGGGGCCTACGAGCAGTACTTC	CASSPGGAYEQYF
many	TRBV20-1	.	16	TRBJ2-3	TGCAGTGCTAGTGGCCCTTGGGCTAGGGGTGGGGATACGCAGTATTTT	CSASGPWARGGDTQYF
.	TRBV7-2	TRBD2	13	TRBJ2-7	TGTGCCAGCAGCTTGCGGGGGGCGACCGAGCAGTACTTC	CASSLRGATEQYF
many	TRBV18	TRBD2	15	TRBJ2-7	TGTGCCAGCTCACGGGACTACGACAAAAAGTACGAGCAGTACTTC	CASSRDYDKKYEQYF
many	TRBV11-2	.	15	TRBJ1-2	TGTGCCAGCAGCCCAGTGGCCAGGGGAAACTATGGCTACACCTTC	CASSPVARGNYGYTF
.	TRBV18	.	13	TRBJ1-2	TGTGCCAGCTCACCACCATCTGTGGGCGGCTACACCTTC	CASSPPSVGGYTF
many	TRBV11-2	.	12	TRBJ2-1	TGTGCCAGCAGCTTAGATCGTCGTGAGCAGTTCTTC	CASSLDRREQFF
many	TRBV9	TRBD2	15	TRBJ2-1	TGTGCCAGCACCGTTGGACTAGCGAATTACAATGAGCAGTTCTTC	CASTVGLANYNEQFF
.	TRBV18	.	15	TRBJ2-1	TGTGCCAGCTCACGTCCATCGAGCTCCTACAATGAGCAGTTCTTC	CASSRPSSSYNEQFF
many	TRBV5-1	.	17	TRBJ2-1	TGCGCCAGCAGCTTGGCAACCTCCGGGACCCCTTACGGTGAGCAGTTCTTC	CASSLATSGTPYGEQFF
medium-sized	TRBV4-1	.	15	TRBJ1-1	TGCGCCAGCAGCCAAGAAAGCAAGGGCATTACTGAAGCTTTCTTT	CASSQESKGITEAFF
few	TRBV28	.	15	TRBJ2-2	TGTGCCAGCAGTTTAAGTGGCCTGGGGACCGGGGAGCTGTTTTTT	CASSLSGLGTGELFF
many	TRBV7-9	TRBD1	14	TRBJ2-5	TGTGCCAGCAGCTCCAGGACAGGAGCAGAGACCCAGTACTTC	CASSSRTGAETQYF
many	TRBV24-1	.	15	TRBJ2-3	TGTGCCATTTCGGCGGCGGGGAGGATAACAGATACGCAGTATTTT	CAISAAGRITDTQYF
few	TRBV29-1	TRBD1	13	TRBJ1-1	TGCAGCGGGCACAGGGGTGGAGGAACTGAAGCTTTCTTT	CSGHRGGGTEAFF
few	TRBV18	.	14	TRBJ2-6	TGTGCCAGCTCTTTGGATACTGGGGCCAACGTCCTGACTTTC	CASSLDTGANVLTF
many	TRBV12-3/TRBV12-4	.	15	TRBJ1-5	TGTGCCAGCAGTGTCCAAGAACTCAAAGCACAGCCCCAGCATTTT	CASSVQELKAQPQHF
many	TRBV5-1	TRBD2	16	TRBJ2-1	TGCGCCAGCAGCTTGAGAGCGGGAGTCGGGTACAATGAGCAGTTCTTC	CASSLRAGVGYNEQFF
many	TRBV20-1	.	12	TRBJ2-7	TGCAGTGCTAGGTCAACCAGTTACGAGCAGTACTTC	CSARSTSYEQYF
many	TRBV10-2	.	13	TRBJ2-7	TGCGCCAGCAGTGAGTATGGGGACTACGAGCAGTACTTC	CASSEYGDYEQYF
.	TRBV2	.	14	TRBJ1-5	TGTGCCAGCAGTTTGATACGCGCGACTCAGCCCCAGCATTTT	CASSLIRATQPQHF
many	TRBV20-1	TRBD2	20	TRBJ2-3	TGCAGTGCTAGATCACAAGCGGGGGGGTACAAATCCTCGGGCACAGATACGCAGTATTTT	CSARSQAGGYKSSGTDTQYF
.	TRBV25-1	TRBD2	14	TRBJ2-7	TGTGCCACCGAAACTAGCGGGAGAAGGTACGAGCAGTACTTC	CATETSGRRYEQYF
.	TRBV10-3	.	13	TRBJ2-7	TGTGCCACCCAGACAGGCGGAAACTACGAGCAGTACTTC	CATQTGGNYEQYF
many	TRBV5-5	TRBD1	14	TRBJ1-5	TGTGCCAGCAGCACAGGGGATAGCAATCAGCCCCAGCATTTT	CASSTGDSNQPQHF
many	TRBV7-9	.	13	TRBJ2-2	TGTGCCAGCAGCCTTCTCAACACCGGGGAGCTGTTTTTT	CASSLLNTGELFF
many	TRBV6-5	.	13	TRBJ1-5	TGTGCCAGCAGTTACTCGAGGGGTCAGCCCCAGCATTTT	CASSYSRGQPQHF
many	TRBV24-1	.	12	TRBJ1-2	TGTGCCACCAGTGGAGAGAACTATGGCTACACCTTC	CATSGENYGYTF
.	TRBV4-2	TRBD2	16	TRBJ2-2	TGTGCCAGCAGCCATAATAGCGGGAGGACCAGCGGGGAGCTGTTTTTT	CASSHNSGRTSGELFF
many	TRBV5-1	.	15	TRBJ2-1	TGCGCCAGCAGCAAGGGGACCGACTCCTACAATGAGCAGTTCTTC	CASSKGTDSYNEQFF
many	TRBV6-1	TRBD1	14	TRBJ2-2	TGTGCCAGCAGTGGACAGGGGTACACCGGGGAGCTGTTTTTT	CASSGQGYTGELFF
medium-sized	TRBV13	.	15	TRBJ2-7	TGTGCCAGCAGCCGAGGGGTTGGCGGGACCTACGAGCAGTACTTC	CASSRGVGGTYEQYF
few	TRBV20-1	TRBD1	14	TRBJ1-5	TGCAGTGCTCACCCGGGACAGGGCAATCAGCCCCAGCATTTT	CSAHPGQGNQPQHF
many	TRBV12-3/TRBV12-4	.	14	TRBJ1-5	TGTGCCAGCAGTCCCTCCAGGGCAGGACAGCCCCAGCATTTT	CASSPSRAGQPQHF
medium-sized	TRBV6-6	TRBD1	15	TRBJ2-7	TGTGCCAGCAGTTCCGGGACAGGGGGAACCTACGAGCAGTACTTC	CASSSGTGGTYEQYF
.	TRBV4-2	.	16	TRBJ2-2	TGTGCCAGCAGCCAAGATTTCCGGGCTTCCACCGGGGAGCTGTTTTTT	CASSQDFRASTGELFF
.	TRBV11-2	TRBD2	16	TRBJ2-2	TGTGCCAGCAGCCGCCGGGAGGGGGTCGGCACCGGGGAGCTGTTTTTT	CASSRREGVGTGELFF
many	TRBV5-1	TRBD2	15	TRBJ2-7	TGCGCCAGCAGCCCCTTAGCGGGGGTCATCTACGAGCAGTACTTC	CASSPLAGVIYEQYF
many	TRBV6-5	TRBD1	13	TRBJ1-2	TGTGCCAGCAGTTACGACAGGGGATATGGCTACACCTTC	CASSYDRGYGYTF
few	TRBV6-5	TRBD1	14	TRBJ1-1	TGTGCCAGCTCCGCAGGGGGCTCGGGCACTGAAGCTTTCTTT	CASSAGGSGTEAFF
many	TRBV5-5	.	14	TRBJ1-2	TGTGCCAGCAGCTTGGCGGAGGGATACTATGGCTACACCTTC	CASSLAEGYYGYTF
many	TRBV13	TRBD2	15	TRBJ2-7	TGTGCCAGCACCCCCCGGGAGGGGTCCCCCTACGAGCAGTACTTC	CASTPREGSPYEQYF
many	TRBV19	.	15	TRBJ2-7	TGTGCCAGTAGAATGGTAGGGAAAGGAATCTACGAGCAGTACTTC	CASRMVGKGIYEQYF
many	TRBV20-1	.	14	TRBJ2-7	TGCAGTGCAGTTCCAGGCACAGGGCAGGGCGAGCAGTACTTC	CSAVPGTGQGEQYF
many	TRBV7-2	.	13	TRBJ1-2	TGTGCCAGCAGCCCGGGACCGGGGCACGGCTACACCTTC	CASSPGPGHGYTF
many	TRBV28	TRBD1	15	TRBJ2-6	TGTGCCAGCAGCAACAGGGGCTCTGGGGCCAACGTCCTGACTTTC	CASSNRGSGANVLTF
many	TRBV5-1	.	17	TRBJ2-1	TGCGCCAGCAGCTCCCAAGCCGGGACAAGGGTTTACAATGAGCAGTTCTTC	CASSSQAGTRVYNEQFF
many	TRBV28	.	15	TRBJ1-2	TGTGCCAGCAGCCTTTACAGGGATGGGGACTATGGCTACACCTTC	CASSLYRDGDYGYTF
few	TRBV5-1	.	15	TRBJ2-7	TGCGCCAGCACCAACGTAGACTCCAGCTCCTACGAGCAGTACTTC	CASTNVDSSSYEQYF
.	TRBV11-2	.	15	TRBJ1-1	TGTGCCAGCAGTCGGGGGGGCCCCGGGGGCACTGAAGCTTTCTTT	CASSRGGPGGTEAFF
.	TRBV12-3/TRBV12-4	.	11	TRBJ1-2	TGTGCCAGCAGTTTAGGATACGGCTACGCCTTC	CASSLGYGYAF
many	TRBV7-9	.	13	TRBJ2-1	TGTGCCAGCAGCTTAGTGGGGTACAATGAGCAGTTCTTC	CASSLVGYNEQFF
many	TRBV30	TRBD1	14	TRBJ2-2	TGTGCCTGGGCTCGGCAGGGGGTAACCGGGGAGCTGTTTTTT	CAWARQGVTGELFF
many	TRBV28	.	15	TRBJ1-1	TGTGCCAGCAGTACCTGGGACGCCGCGAACACTGAAGCTTTCTTT	CASSTWDAANTEAFF
many	TRBV6-1	.	15	TRBJ1-2	TGTGCCAGCAGTGGCAGGGATCGCCTAAACTATGGCTACACCTTC	CASSGRDRLNYGYTF